The present T cell receptor (beta chain) was sequenced within a study of T-cell reconstitution after alpha-beta-depleted transplantation in children. This CDR3 has 14 amino acids. Germline-derived CDR1 and CDR2 are MNHEY and SVGAGI. Trimming pared 5 bases from V and 5 bases from J, leaving 13 bases between. Unique molecular identifiers were used in preparing the TCRbeta library. A single record per CDR3 protein comes from TCRdb applying MiXCR to the PCR reads. Of around 250,000 distinct CDR3 sequences listed, almost 10% are singletons. This sequence was found in a human donor who donated a stem cell graft to a child with SCID. The specimen was PBMCs from the stem cell graft donor, collected from the stem cell graft. The V call is TRBV6-5, the J call TRBJ1-5, with D possibly being TRBD1 (5 bases). Here the CDR3 reads CASSRGWGDQPQHF. The CDR3 DNA reads as TGTGCCAGCAGTCGAGGGTGGGGGGATCAGCCCCAGCATTTT.